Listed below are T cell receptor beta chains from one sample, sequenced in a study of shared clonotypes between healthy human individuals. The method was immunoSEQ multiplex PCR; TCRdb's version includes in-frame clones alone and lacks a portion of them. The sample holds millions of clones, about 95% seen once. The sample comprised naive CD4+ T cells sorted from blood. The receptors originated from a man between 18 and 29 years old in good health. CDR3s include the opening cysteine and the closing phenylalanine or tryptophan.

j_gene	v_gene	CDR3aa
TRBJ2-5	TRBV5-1	CASSLAISPGGTQYF
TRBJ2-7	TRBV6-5	CASSYSMVDPYEQYF
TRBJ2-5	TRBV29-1	CSVKRNQETQYF
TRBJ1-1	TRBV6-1	CATGWTRGRLEAFF
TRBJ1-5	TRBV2	CASSSTGVSNQPQHF
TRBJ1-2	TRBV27	CASSLVRYGYGYTF
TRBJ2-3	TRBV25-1	CASSEGASGGARDTQYF
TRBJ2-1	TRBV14	CASSHLSTVQNEQFF
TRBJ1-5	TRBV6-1	CASSERQLNQPQHF
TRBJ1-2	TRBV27	CASSMDRNYGYTF
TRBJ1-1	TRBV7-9	CASSFGGVNTEAFF
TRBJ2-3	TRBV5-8	CASSLAQGRGDTQYF
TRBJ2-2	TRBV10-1	CASQGTGVHFTGELFF
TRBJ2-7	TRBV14	CASSQDEPGGARFYEQYF
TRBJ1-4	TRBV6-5	CASSYSYSGNEKLFF
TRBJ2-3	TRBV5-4	CASSIPLGAYTDTQYF
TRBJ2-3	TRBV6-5	CASRGQSRLADTQYF
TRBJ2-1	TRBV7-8	CASSRRGNEQFF
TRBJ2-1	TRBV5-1	CASKERTGTAYNEQFF
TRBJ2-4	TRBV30	CAWSVGGEAKNIQYF
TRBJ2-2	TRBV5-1	CASSLGNRRNTGELFF
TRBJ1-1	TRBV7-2	CASSLAFGTYTEAFF
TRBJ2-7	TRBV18	CASSRAGNSYEQYF
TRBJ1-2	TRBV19	CASSIWSGGGYTF
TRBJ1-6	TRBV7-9	CASSQRQGANSPLHF
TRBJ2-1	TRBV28	CASSRERLAGSHEQFF
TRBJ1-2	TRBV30	CAWVSVLGGYTF